This T cell receptor (beta chain) derives from a study of T cell responses to AZD1222 COVID-19 vaccine. Study at large: Second-dose groups at about 4 or about 12 weeks were pooled. Findings and limits, study-wide: The number of AZD1222 recipients seropositive at baseline was only five to seven. At 160-218 and 743-854, vaccine-associated CD4 TCRs were dominant, and they spanned spike. Only after the peak T cell response were repertoires sampled.

Per the germline V gene, CDR1 is SGHVS and CDR2 is FQNEAQ. The V gene lost 6 bases and the J gene lost 10 bases, with 10 bases spanning the gap. The CDR3 contains 12 residues. Libraries were prepared by immunoSEQ multiplex PCR; TCRdb keeps only in-frame clonotypes and omits some of them. The sample records some 100,000 clones, 85% to 90% being singletons. As concerns this clone: As yet, its antigen is unknown.

The sequencing used peripheral blood, collected on day 0 of AZD1222 vaccination. The clonotype was recovered from an adult in good health. V gene TRBV7-8 combines with J gene TRBJ1-6; D not certain. This chain's CDR3 is CASSHLGSPLHF. In DNA form, the CDR3 reads TGTGCCAGCAGTCACCTCGGGTCACCCCTCCACTTT.